These 7 T cell receptor beta chains share one sample of origin, sequenced in a study of blood T cells in healthy people across ages. PCR was performed a second time for about 7 to 11 cycles using a sample-barcoded 5' primer and a J-beta primer mix. TCRdb re-analysed the 5' RACE reads in MiXCR, keeping a single row per CDR3 protein. The table lists 1.5 million to 2 million distinct CDR3 sequences, 28% of them singletons. The specimen sequenced was blood. All receptors derive from a woman younger than 45 in good health.

This clonotype was counted at least ten times. V and J are TRBV7-6 and TRBJ2-6; D possibly uses TRBD1 or TRBD2 (5 bases each). V lost 7 bases, J lost 4 bases, and 14 bases lay in between. This CDR3 region has 15 residues. Germline V lookup: CDR1 SGHVS, CDR2 FNYEAQ. CDR3 DNA sequence: TGTGCCAGCACCCCCGAGGGGTCCGGGGCCAACGTCCTGACTTTC. It is translated as CASTPEGSGANVLTF.

This clonotype was observed many times. V is TRBV10-3 and J is TRBJ2-7; 7 bases align to TRBD2. V trimming: 6 bases; J trimming: 3 bases; junction bases outside the gene matches: 14. The germline V gene has CDR1 ENHRY and CDR2 SYGVKD. CDR3 size: 16 residues. CDR3 sequence (DNA): TGTGCCATCAGACCCCCGTGGCTAGCGGTGAACTACGAGCAGTACTTC. This sequence encodes CAIRPPWLAVNYEQYF.

V and J are TRBV24-1 and TRBJ1-1; a possible D gene is TRBD1 (5 bases). Germline V gene sequence: CDR1 KGHDR, CDR2 SFDVKD. Trimming took 6 bases from V and 7 from J, leaving 14 bases between them. The CDR3 runs 13 residues. The CDR3 DNA follows: TGTGCCACCAGTATAGGTGGCAGGGATGAAGCTTTCTTT. Translated: CATSIGGRDEAFF.

The CDR3 nucleotides are TGCGCCAGCAGCGGACTAGCGGCAAACGAGCAGTACTTC. Its translation is CASSGLAANEQYF. V usage is TRBV5-1 and J usage is TRBJ2-7; 10 positions match TRBD2. Germline V gene data show CDR1 as SGHRS and CDR2 as YFSETQ. V was clipped by 4 bases and J by 5 bases; unmatched bases: 3. The CDR3 runs 13 residues.

Ten or more counts support this clonotype. The CDR3 sequence is CASSLGALNTEAFF. The DNA for the CDR3 is TGCGCCAGCAGCTTGGGAGCCTTGAACACTGAAGCTTTCTTT. The rearrangement joins TRBV5-1 to TRBJ1-1; D not certain. The CDR3 sequence is 14 residues long. V was pared by 0 bases and J by 0 bases, with 6 bases between. Germline values: CDR1 SGHRS, CDR2 YFSETQ.

The chain joins TRBV7-2 to TRBJ2-1; 16 bases are shared with TRBD2. V dropped 5 bases and J dropped 8; count of bases not matched to a gene: 6. The germline CDR1 and CDR2 sequences are SGHTA and FQGNSA. The CDR3 spans 16 residues. CDR3 DNA: TGTGCCAGCAGCCGGGGACTAGCGGGGGGGGCATATGAGCAGTTCTTC. Its protein product is CASSRGLAGGAYEQFF. The entire variable domain, with the rest obtained from reference TRBV7-2 and TRBJ2-1, is as follows: GAGVSQSPSNKVTEKGKDVELRCDPISGHTALYWYRQSLGQGLEFLIYFQGNSAPDKSGLPSDRFSAERTGGSVSTLTIQRTQQEDSAVYLCASSRGLAGGAYEQFFGPGTRLTVL.

As to this clonotype: One base away lies a much larger clone, so this may be a sequencing read error. The conserved closing phenylalanine or tryptophan is absent in this CDR3, likely reflecting a read error. The gene calls are TRBV9 and TRBJ1-2; D unresolved. Trimming pared 0 bases from V and 3 bases from J, leaving 6 bases between. The CDR3 contains 13 residues. Germline CDR1 is SGDLS and CDR2 is YYNGEE. CDR3 loop: CASSVEADYGYTC. The CDR3 DNA follows: TGTGCCAGCAGCGTAGAGGCAGACTATGGCTACACCTGC.